Given below is one T cell receptor beta chain in context. Its specificity is unknown. The data originate from a study of T cells in Graves' hyperthyroidism and ophthalmopathy. Study at large: Before any treatment, at initial diagnosis, peripheral blood was collected.

Ophthalmopathy patients had Clinical Activity Score at least 3, NOSPECS grade at least 4, duration under 3 months. From approximately 9.5 ml of fresh peripheral blood, PBMCs were isolated. Study observations and caveats: Ophthalmopathy was model-predicted a median about 7.1 months pre-onset.

RNA transcripts were the template for amplifying TCR beta CDR3 regions. HTBI primers drove first-round RT-PCR of the TCR CDR3. TCRdb called the multiplex PCR reads again in MiXCR, with one record for every CDR3 protein. Of 600,000 or so distinct CDR3 sequences in the sample, 12% to 15% were seen once. This clonotype originated in a woman between 18 and 29 years old with Graves' ophthalmopathy. Sequencing was performed on blood.

Here the CDR3 reads CSASSGSGDTQYF. Here the CDR3 DNA reads TGCAGTGCTAGTAGCGGGAGTGGAGATACGCAGTATTTT. The V and J genes are TRBV20-1 and TRBJ2-3; 9 bases are a match to TRBD2. CDR1 and CDR2 (germline): DFQATT, SNEGSKA (reference sequence). The CDR3 contains 13 residues. V shed 3 bases and J 5 bases; nucleotides not matched to a gene: 3.